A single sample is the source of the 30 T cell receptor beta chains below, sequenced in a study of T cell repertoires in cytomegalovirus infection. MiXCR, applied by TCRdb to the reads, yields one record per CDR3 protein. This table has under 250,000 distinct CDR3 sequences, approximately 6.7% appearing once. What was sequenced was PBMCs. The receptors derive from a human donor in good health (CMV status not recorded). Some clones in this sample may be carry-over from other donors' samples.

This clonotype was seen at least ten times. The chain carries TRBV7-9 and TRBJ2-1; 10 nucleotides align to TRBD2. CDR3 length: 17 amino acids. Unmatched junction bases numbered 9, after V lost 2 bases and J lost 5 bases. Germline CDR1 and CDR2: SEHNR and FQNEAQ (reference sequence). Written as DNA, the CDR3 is TGTGCCAGCAGCTTAACGCCTCTAGCGGGGGTAAACAATGAGCAGTTCTTC. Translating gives CASSLTPLAGVNNEQFF.

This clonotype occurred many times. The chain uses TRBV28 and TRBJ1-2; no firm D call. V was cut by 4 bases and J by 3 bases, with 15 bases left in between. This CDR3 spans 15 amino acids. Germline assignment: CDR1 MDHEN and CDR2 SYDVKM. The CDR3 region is CASSSSGLQDYGYTF. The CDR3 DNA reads TGTGCCAGCAGTTCGTCTGGCCTTCAGGACTATGGCTACACCTTC.

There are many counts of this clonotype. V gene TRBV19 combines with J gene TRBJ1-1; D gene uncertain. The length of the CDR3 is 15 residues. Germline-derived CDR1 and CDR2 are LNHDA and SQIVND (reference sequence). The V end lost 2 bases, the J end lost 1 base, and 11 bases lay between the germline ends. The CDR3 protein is CASSINRSPNTEAFF. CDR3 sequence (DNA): TGTGCCAGTAGTATAAACAGATCCCCGAACACTGAAGCTTTCTTT.

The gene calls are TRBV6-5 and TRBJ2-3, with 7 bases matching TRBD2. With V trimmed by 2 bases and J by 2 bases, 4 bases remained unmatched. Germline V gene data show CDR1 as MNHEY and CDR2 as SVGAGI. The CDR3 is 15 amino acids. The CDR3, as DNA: TGTGCCAGCAGTTACAGCGGGGCCTACACAGATACGCAGTATTTT. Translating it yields CASSYSGAYTDTQYF.

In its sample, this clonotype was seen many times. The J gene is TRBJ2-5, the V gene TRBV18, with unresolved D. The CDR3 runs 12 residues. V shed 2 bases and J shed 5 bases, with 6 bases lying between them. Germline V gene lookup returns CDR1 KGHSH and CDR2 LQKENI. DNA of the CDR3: TGTGCCAGCTCACCAAAGGAGGAGACCCAGTACTTC. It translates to CASSPKEETQYF.

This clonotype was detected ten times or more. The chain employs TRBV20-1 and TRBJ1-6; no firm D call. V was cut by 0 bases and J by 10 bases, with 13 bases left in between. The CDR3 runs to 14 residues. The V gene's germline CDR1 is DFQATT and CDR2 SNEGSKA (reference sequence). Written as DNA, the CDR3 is TGCAGTGCTAGAGACCGACGAGTTTACTCACCCCTCCACTTT. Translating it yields CSARDRRVYSPLHF.

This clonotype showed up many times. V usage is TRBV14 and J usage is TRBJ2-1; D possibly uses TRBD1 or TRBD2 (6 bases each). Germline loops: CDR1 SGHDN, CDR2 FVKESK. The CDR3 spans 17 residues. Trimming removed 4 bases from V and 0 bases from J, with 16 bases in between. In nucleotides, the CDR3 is TGTGCCAGCAGCCTTGCGGGACACGTAAGCTCCTACAATGAGCAGTTCTTC. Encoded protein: CASSLAGHVSSYNEQFF.

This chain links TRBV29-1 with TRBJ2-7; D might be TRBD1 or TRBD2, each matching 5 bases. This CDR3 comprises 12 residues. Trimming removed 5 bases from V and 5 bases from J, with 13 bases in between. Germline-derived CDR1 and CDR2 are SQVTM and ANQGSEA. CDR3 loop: CSVTGRRDEQYF. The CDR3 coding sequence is TGCAGCGTTACGGGACGGAGAGACGAGCAGTACTTC.

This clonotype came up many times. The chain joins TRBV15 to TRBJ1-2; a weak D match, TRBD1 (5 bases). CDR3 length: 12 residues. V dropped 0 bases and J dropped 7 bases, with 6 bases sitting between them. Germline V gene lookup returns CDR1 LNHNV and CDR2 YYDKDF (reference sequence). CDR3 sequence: CATSRDQGGYTF. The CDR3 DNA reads TGTGCCACCAGCAGAGATCAGGGTGGCTACACCTTC.

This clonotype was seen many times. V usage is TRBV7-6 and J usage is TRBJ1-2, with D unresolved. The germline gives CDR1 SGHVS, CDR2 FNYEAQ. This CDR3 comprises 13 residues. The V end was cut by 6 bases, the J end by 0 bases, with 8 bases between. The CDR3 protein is CASSPAPNYGYTF. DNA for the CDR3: TGTGCCAGCAGTCCGGCACCTAACTATGGCTACACCTTC.

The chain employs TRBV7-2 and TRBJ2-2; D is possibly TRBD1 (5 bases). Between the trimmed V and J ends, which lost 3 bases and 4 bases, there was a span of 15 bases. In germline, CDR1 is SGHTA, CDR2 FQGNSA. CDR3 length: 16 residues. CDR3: CASSFRQQLITGELFF. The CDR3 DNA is TGTGCCAGCAGCTTTCGACAGCAACTGATCACCGGGGAGCTGTTTTTT.

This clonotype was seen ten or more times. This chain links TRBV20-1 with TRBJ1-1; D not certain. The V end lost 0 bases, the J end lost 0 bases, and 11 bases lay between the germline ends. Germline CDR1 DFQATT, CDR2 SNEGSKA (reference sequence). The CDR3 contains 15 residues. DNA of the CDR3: TGCAGTGCTAGAGATTGGGAAGGGATGAACACTGAAGCTTTCTTT. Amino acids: CSARDWEGMNTEAFF.

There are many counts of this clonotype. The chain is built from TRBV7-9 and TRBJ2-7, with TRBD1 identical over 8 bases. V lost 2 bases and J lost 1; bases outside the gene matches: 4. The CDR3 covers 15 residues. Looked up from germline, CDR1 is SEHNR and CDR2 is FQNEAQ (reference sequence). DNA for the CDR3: TGTGCCAGCAGCTTATCCGGGACAGGTTCCTACGAGCAGTACTTC. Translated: CASSLSGTGSYEQYF. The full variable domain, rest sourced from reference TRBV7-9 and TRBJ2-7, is DTGVSQNPRHKITKRGQNVTFRCDPISEHNRLYWYRQTLGQGPEFLTYFQNEAQLEKSRLLSDRFSAERPKGSFSTLEIQRTEQGDSAMYLCASSLSGTGSYEQYFGPGTRLTVT.

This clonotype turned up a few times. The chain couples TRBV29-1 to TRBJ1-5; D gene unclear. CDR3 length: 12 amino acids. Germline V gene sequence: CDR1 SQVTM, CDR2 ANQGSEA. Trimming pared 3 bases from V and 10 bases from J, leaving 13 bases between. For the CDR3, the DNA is TGCAGCGTTGACGTCGGCGGCGGCCCCCAGCATTTT. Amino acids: CSVDVGGGPQHF.

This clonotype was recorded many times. The CDR3: CASSQEYRMGSSYNSPLHF. DNA for the CDR3: TGCGCCAGCAGCCAAGAGTACAGGATGGGAAGCTCCTATAATTCACCCCTCCACTTT. The genes are TRBV4-3 and TRBJ1-6; D perhaps matches TRBD1 (5 bases). V was shortened by 0 bases and J by 0 bases, with 15 bases between the two germline ends. CDR1 is LGHNA, CDR2 YSLEER, per germline. The CDR3 length is 19 residues.

The CDR3 sequence: CSAPLAGINYGYTF. CDR3 nucleotides: TGCAGTGCACCCTTGGCGGGAATTAACTATGGCTACACCTTC. The chain links TRBV20-1 to TRBJ1-2, with D unresolved. The CDR3 consists of 14 residues. Per germline, CDR1 DFQATT and CDR2 SNEGSKA (reference sequence). Deletions cut 6 bases from V and 1 base from J, with 15 bases between.

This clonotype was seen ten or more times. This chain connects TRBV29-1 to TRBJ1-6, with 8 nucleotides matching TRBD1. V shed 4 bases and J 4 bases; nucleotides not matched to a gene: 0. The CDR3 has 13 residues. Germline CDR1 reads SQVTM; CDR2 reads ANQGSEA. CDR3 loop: CSVGQGYNSPLHF. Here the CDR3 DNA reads TGCAGCGTTGGACAGGGGTATAATTCACCCCTCCACTTT.

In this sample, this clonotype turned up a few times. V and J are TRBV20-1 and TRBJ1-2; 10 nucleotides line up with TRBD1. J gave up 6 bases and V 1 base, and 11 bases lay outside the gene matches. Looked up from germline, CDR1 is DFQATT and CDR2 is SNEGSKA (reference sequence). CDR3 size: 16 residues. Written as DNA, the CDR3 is TGCAGTGCTAGAGCTACGGGGACAGGGGTTAAGGATGGCTACACCTTC. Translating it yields CSARATGTGVKDGYTF.

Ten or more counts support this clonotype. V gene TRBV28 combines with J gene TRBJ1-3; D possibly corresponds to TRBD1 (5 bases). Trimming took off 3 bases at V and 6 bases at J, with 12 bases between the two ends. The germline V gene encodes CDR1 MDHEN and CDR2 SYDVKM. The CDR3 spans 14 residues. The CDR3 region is CASSFIRDENTIYF. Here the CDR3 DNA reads TGTGCCAGCAGTTTTATTCGGGACGAAAACACCATATATTTT.

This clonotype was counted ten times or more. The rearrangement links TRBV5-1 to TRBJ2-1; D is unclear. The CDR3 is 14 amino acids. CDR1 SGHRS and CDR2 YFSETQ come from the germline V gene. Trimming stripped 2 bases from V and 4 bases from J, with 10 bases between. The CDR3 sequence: CASSFDPSYNEQFF. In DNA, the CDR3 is TGCGCCAGCAGCTTCGACCCTTCTTACAATGAGCAGTTCTTC.

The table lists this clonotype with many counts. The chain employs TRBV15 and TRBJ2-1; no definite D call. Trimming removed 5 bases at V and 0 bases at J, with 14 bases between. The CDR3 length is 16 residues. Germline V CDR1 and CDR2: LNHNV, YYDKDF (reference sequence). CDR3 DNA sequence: TGTGCCACCAGCTGGCGAGGCCTAAGCTCCTACAATGAGCAGTTCTTC. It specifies CATSWRGLSSYNEQFF.

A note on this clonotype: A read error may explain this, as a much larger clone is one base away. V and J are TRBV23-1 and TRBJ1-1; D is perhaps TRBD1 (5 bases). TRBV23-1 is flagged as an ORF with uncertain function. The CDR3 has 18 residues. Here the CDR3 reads CASSQSITKGVGNTEASF. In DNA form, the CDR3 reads TGCGCCAGCAGTCAATCGATAACTAAAGGGGTCGGGAACACTGAAGCTTCCTTT.

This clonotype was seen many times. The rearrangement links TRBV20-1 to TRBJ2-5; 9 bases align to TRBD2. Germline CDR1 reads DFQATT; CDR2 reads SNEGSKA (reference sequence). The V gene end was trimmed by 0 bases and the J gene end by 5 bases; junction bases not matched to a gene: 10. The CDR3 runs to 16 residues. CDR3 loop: CSARDPLAGISETQYF. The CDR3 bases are TGCAGTGCTAGAGATCCCCTAGCGGGGATCTCTGAGACCCAGTACTTC.

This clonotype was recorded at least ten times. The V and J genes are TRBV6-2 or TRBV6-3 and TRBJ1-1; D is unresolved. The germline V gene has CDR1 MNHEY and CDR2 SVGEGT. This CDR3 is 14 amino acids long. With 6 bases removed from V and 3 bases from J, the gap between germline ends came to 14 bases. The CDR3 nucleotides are TGTGCCAGCAGCCCCGGGATCCAAGACACTGAAGCTTTCTTT. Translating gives CASSPGIQDTEAFF.

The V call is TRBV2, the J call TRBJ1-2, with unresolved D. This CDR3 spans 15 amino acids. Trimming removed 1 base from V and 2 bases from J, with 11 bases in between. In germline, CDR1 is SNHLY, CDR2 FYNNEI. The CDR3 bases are TGTGCCAGCAGTGAAGTATTTAGATCCAACTATGGCTACACCTTC. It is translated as CASSEVFRSNYGYTF.

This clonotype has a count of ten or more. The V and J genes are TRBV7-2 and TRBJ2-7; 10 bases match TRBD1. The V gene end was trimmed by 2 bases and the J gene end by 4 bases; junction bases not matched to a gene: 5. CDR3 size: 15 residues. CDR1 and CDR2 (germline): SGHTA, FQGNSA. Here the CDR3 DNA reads TGTGCCAGCAGCTTAAAGTGGGACAGGGGATACGAGCAGTACTTC. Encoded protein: CASSLKWDRGYEQYF.

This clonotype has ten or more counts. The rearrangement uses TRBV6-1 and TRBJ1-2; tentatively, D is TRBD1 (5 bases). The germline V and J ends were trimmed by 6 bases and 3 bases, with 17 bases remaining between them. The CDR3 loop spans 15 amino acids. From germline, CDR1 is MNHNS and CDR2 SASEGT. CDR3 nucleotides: TGTGCCAGCAGGGCAGGGCAAGAACTTTACTATGGCTACACCTTC. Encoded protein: CASRAGQELYYGYTF.

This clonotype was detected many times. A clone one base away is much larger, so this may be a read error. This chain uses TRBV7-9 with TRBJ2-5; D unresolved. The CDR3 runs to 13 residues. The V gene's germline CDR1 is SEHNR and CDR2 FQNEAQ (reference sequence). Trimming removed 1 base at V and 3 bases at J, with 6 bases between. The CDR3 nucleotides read TGTGCCAGCAGCTTAGTTGTGGAAGAGACCCAGTACTTC. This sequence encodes CASSLVVEETQYF.

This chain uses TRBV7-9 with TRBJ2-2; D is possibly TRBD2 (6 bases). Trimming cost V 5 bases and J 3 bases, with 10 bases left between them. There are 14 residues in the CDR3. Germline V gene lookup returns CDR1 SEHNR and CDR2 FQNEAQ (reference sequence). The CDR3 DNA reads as TGTGCCAGCAGCAGTCCGGGGGACACCGGGGAGCTGTTTTTT. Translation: CASSSPGDTGELFF. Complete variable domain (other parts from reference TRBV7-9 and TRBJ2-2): DTGVSQNPRHKITKRGQNVTFRCDPISEHNRLYWYRQTLGQGPEFLTYFQNEAQLEKSRLLSDRFSAERPKGSFSTLEIQRTEQGDSAMYLCASSSPGDTGELFFGEGSRLTVL.

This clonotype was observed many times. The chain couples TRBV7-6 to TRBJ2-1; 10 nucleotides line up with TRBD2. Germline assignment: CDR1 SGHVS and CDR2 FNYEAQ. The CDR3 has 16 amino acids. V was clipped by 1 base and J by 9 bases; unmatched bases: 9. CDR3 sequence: CASSLVPSGGPAEQFF. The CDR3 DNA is TGTGCCAGCAGCTTAGTTCCTAGCGGGGGCCCTGCTGAGCAGTTCTTC.